Listed here are 7 T cell receptor beta chains from one sample, sequenced in a study of blood T cell repertoires in COVID-19. The assay was immunoSEQ multiplex PCR, and TCRdb's table has in-frame clones only and misses some. The sample holds some 59,000 clones, roughly 76% seen once. The sequenced sample consisted of peripheral blood. These receptors all come from a woman aged 60-75 years with acute or convalescent COVID-19.

This rearrangement joins TRBV24-1 to TRBJ2-2; D perhaps matches TRBD2 (5 bases). CDR3 length: 14 residues. V was shortened by 7 bases and J by 5 bases, with 13 bases between the two germline ends. Germline lookup yields CDR1 KGHDR and CDR2 SFDVKD. The CDR3, as DNA: TGTGCCACCAGCCGAGCCACTAGGACCGGGGAGCTGTTTTTT. Protein product: CATSRATRTGELFF.

The V gene is TRBV5-1, the J gene TRBJ2-1; TRBD2 aligns across 13 bases. This CDR3 spans 16 amino acids. Germline trimming cut 4 bases from V and 5 bases from J; bases unmatched to any gene: 6. Germline V lookup: CDR1 SGHRS, CDR2 YFSETQ. The CDR3 protein is CASSIRTSGGHNEQFF. As DNA, the CDR3 is TGCGCCAGCAGCATTCGGACTAGCGGGGGACACAATGAGCAGTTCTTC.

This clone was seen only a few times. The gene calls are TRBV10-3 and TRBJ2-1; TRBD2 matches 13 bases. CDR1 and CDR2 from the germline V gene are ENHRY and SYGVKD. V was pared by 11 bases and J by 6 bases, with 1 base of the junction left unmatched. This CDR3 has 12 residues. CDR3 region: CARTSGSNEQFF. In DNA, the CDR3 is TGTGCCCGGACTAGCGGGAGCAATGAGCAGTTCTTC.

The rearrangement joins TRBV30 to TRBJ2-2; no reliable D call. V lost 1 base and J lost 2, with 8 bases in between. CDR1 is GTSNPN and CDR2 is SVGIG in the germline V gene (reference sequence). The CDR3 runs 14 residues. The CDR3 DNA is TGTGCCTGGAGTGGTCCGGTCAACACCGGGGAGCTGTTTTTT. It is translated as CAWSGPVNTGELFF. Looking up the rest from reference TRBV30 and TRBJ2-2 gives the full variable domain: SQTIHQWPATLVQPVGSPLSLECTVEGTSNPNLYWYRQAAGRGLQLLFYSVGIGQISSEVPQNLSASRPQDRQFILSSKKLLLSDSGFYLCAWSGPVNTGELFFGEGSRLTVL.

V gene TRBV29-1 combines with J gene TRBJ1-4; a weak D match, TRBD1 (5 bases). The CDR3 has 13 amino acids. V was trimmed by 7 bases and J by 5 bases, leaving 14 bases between them. The V gene's germline CDR1 is SQVTM and CDR2 ANQGSEA. CDR3 amino acids: CSALDTQNEKLFF. The CDR3 region has the DNA TGCAGCGCCCTGGACACACAGAATGAAAAACTGTTTTTT.

This clone was detected only once. The chain uses TRBV6-5 and TRBJ1-5; D is undetermined. Trimming took off 2 bases at V and 5 bases at J, with 7 bases between the two ends. Germline CDR1 MNHEY, CDR2 SVGAGI. The CDR3 runs to 13 residues. CDR3 sequence reads: CASSYGRDQPQHF. The DNA of the CDR3 is TGTGCCAGCAGTTACGGGAGGGATCAGCCCCAGCATTTT.

This chain links TRBV23-1 with TRBJ1-5, with D perhaps matching TRBD1 (6 bases). TRBV23-1 is identified as an open reading frame with a role that is uncertain. The CDR3 length is 17 residues. Trimming removed 7 bases from V and 7 bases from J, with 26 bases in between. This chain's CDR3 is CASISTSRGSSSQPQHF. The CDR3 region has the DNA TGCGCCAGCATATCGACTAGCAGGGGAAGTAGTAGCCAGCCCCAGCATTTT.